The clone carrying this T cell receptor (beta chain) came up many times. Germline lookup yields CDR1 MDHEN and CDR2 SYDVKM. The CDR3 is 13 amino acids. V lost 7 bases and J 4 bases, leaving 8 bases between the germline ends. The entry originates in a study of tumor-infiltrating lymphocytes in primary liver carcinoma. The overall study: The patient population consisted of men and women between 30 and 69 years of age.

Each 20-30 mg portion of unsorted bulk tissue served as the source for co-extraction of RNA and DNA. No treatment had been given to the patients, who were chronically infected with HBV. Making TCR beta cDNA involved approximately 0.5 ug total RNA and a constant-region primer. Three rounds of nested multiplex PCR with slightly modified ARM-PCR produced TCR beta libraries. Running around 10 cycles apiece, the first two PCR rounds relied on TRBV1-TRBV30 forward primers together with a C-beta reverse primer. MiXCR, run by TCRdb on the multiplex PCR reads, gives a single entry per CDR3 protein. The table has about 44,000 distinct CDR3 sequences, roughly 80% seen once.

V gene TRBV28 combines with J gene TRBJ1-6; D is ambiguous. The sequencing input was tumor-adjacent normal liver tissue. This TCR was recovered from a woman aged 25 to 39 with primary liver carcinoma and hepatitis B virus infection. For the CDR3, the DNA is TGTGCCAGCACCAGGCAATATAATTCACCCCTCCACTTT. Its translation: CASTRQYNSPLHF.